The source of this T cell receptor (beta chain) is a study of shared clonotypes between healthy human individuals. Sequenced by immunoSEQ multiplex PCR; TCRdb stores in-frame clones only, minus some. The data show roughly 1,800,000 clones, about 95% seen once. The germline V gene encodes CDR1 SGHTA and CDR2 FQGNSA. The CDR3 contains 16 residues. V shed 5 bases and J 1 base; nucleotides not matched to a gene: 6. As defined, naive CD8 cells were CD45RO-negative and positively selected for CCR7, with terminally differentiated effector memory CD45RA+ cells excluded. What was sequenced was naive CD8+ T cells sorted from blood. The chain employs TRBV7-2 and TRBJ2-3, with TRBD2 matching over 10 bases. This clonotype was obtained from a man younger than 35 in good health. The CDR3 bases are TGTGCCAGCAGCACCAGACTAGCGGGCCGCACAGATACGCAGTATTTT. It is translated as CASSTRLAGRTDTQYF.